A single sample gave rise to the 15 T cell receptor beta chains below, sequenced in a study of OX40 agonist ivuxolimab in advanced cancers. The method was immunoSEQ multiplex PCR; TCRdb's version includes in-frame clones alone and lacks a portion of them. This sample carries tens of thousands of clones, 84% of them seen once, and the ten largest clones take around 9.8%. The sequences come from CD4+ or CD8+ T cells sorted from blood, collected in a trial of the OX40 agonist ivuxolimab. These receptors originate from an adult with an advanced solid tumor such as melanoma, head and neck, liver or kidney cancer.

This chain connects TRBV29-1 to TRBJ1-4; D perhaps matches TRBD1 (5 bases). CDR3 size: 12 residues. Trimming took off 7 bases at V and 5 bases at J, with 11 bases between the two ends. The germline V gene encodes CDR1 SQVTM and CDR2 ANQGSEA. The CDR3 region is CSGGRPNEKLFF. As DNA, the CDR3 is TGCAGCGGGGGACGTCCGAATGAAAAACTGTTTTTT.

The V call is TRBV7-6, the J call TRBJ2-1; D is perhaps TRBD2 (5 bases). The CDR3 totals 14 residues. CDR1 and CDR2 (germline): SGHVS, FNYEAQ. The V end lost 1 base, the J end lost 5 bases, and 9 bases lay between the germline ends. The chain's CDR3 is CASSLVAADNEQFF. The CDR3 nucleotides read TGTGCCAGCAGCTTAGTGGCAGCGGACAATGAGCAGTTCTTC.

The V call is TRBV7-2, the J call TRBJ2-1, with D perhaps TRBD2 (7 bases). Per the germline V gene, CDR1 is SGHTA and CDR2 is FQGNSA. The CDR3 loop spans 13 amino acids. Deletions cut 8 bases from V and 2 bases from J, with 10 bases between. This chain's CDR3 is CASSGGTYNEQFF. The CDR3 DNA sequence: TGTGCCAGCTCGGGGGGCACCTACAATGAGCAGTTCTTC.

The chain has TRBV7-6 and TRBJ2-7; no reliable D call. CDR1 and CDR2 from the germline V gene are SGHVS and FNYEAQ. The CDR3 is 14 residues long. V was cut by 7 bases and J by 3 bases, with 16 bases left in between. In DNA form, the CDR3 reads TGTGCCAGCAAAATGGACGGGCGAAGCTACGAGCAGTACTTC. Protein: CASKMDGRSYEQYF. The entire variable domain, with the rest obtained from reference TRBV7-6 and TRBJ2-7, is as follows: GAGVSQSPRYKVTKRGQDVALRCDPISGHVSLYWYRQALGQGPEFLTYFNYEAQQDKSGLPNDRFSAERPEGSISTLTIQRTEQRDSAMYRCASKMDGRSYEQYFGPGTRLTVT.

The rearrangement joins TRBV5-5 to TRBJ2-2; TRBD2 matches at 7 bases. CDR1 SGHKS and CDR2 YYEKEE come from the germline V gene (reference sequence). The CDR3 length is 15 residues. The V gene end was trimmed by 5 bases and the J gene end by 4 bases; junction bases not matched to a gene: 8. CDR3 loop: CASRLWRGTTGELFF. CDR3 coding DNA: TGTGCCAGCAGACTGTGGCGGGGGACCACCGGGGAGCTGTTTTTT.

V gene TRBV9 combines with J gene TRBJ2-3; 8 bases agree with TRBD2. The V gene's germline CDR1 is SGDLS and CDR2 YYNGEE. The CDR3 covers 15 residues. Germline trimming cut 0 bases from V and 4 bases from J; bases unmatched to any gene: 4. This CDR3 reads CASSVGGTRADTQYF. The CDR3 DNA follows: TGTGCCAGCAGCGTAGGGGGGACTAGAGCAGATACGCAGTATTTT.

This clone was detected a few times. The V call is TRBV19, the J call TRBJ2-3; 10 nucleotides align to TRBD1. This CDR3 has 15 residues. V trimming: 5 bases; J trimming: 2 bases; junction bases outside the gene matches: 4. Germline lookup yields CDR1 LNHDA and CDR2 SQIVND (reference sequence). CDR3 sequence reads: CASSAGQGNTDTQYF. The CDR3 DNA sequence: TGTGCCAGTAGTGCGGGACAGGGGAACACAGATACGCAGTATTTT.

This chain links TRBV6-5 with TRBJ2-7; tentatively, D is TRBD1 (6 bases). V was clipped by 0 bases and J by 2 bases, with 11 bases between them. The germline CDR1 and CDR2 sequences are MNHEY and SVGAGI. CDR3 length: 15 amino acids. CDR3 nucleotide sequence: TGTGCCAGCAGTTACTCGAGTGCAGGGGCCTACGAGCAGTACTTC. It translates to CASSYSSAGAYEQYF.

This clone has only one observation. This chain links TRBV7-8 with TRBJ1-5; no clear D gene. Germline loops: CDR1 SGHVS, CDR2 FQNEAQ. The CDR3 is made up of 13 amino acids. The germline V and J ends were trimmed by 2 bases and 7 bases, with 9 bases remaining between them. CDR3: CASSLSGSQPQHF. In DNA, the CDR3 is TGTGCCAGCAGCTTATCGGGAAGCCAGCCCCAGCATTTT.

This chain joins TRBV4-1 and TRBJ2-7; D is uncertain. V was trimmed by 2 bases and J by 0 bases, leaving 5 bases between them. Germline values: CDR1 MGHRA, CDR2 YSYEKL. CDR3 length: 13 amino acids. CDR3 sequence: CASSQQSSYEQYF. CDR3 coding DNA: TGCGCCAGCAGCCAACAGAGCTCCTACGAGCAGTACTTC.

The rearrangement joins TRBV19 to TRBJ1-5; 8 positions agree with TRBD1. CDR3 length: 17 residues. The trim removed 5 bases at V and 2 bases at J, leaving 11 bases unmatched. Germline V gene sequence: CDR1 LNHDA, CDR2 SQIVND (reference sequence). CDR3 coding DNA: TGTGCCAGTAGTCCCTGGGACAGGAGCAGGGGCAATCAGCCCCAGCATTTT. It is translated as CASSPWDRSRGNQPQHF.

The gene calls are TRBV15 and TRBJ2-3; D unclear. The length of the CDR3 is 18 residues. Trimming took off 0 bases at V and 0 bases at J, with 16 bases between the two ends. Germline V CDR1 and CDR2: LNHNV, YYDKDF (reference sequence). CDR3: CATSRDLSTYSSTDTQYF. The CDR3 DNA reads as TGTGCCACCAGCAGAGATCTCTCTACCTACTCTAGCACAGATACGCAGTATTTT. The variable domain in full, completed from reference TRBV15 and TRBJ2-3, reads DAMVIQNPRYQVTQFGKPVTLSCSQTLNHNVMYWYQQKSSQAPKLLFHYYDKDFNNEADTPDNFQSRRPNTSFCFLDIRSPGLGDTAMYLCATSRDLSTYSSTDTQYFGPGTRLTVL.

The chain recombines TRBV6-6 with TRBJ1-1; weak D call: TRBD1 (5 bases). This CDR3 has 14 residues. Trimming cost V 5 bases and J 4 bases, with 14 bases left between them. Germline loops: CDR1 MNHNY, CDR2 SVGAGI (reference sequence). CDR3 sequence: CASSIGASSTEAFF. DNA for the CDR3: TGTGCCAGCAGTATTGGGGCTTCGAGCACTGAAGCTTTCTTT.

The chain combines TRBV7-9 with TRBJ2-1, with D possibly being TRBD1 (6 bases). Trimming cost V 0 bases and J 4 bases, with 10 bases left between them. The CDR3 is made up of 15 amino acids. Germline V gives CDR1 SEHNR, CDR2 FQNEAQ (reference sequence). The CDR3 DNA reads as TGTGCCAGCAGCTTAGCACAGGGATTATACAATGAGCAGTTCTTC. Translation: CASSLAQGLYNEQFF. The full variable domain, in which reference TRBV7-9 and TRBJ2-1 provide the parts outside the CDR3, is DTGVSQNPRHKITKRGQNVTFRCDPISEHNRLYWYRQTLGQGPEFLTYFQNEAQLEKSRLLSDRFSAERPKGSFSTLEIQRTEQGDSAMYLCASSLAQGLYNEQFFGPGTRLTVL.

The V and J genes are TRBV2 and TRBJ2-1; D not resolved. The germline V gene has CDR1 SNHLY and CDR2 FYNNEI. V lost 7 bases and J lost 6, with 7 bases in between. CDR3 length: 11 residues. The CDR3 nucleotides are TGTGCCAGCACGGCGGCCAATGAGCAGTTCTTC. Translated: CASTAANEQFF.